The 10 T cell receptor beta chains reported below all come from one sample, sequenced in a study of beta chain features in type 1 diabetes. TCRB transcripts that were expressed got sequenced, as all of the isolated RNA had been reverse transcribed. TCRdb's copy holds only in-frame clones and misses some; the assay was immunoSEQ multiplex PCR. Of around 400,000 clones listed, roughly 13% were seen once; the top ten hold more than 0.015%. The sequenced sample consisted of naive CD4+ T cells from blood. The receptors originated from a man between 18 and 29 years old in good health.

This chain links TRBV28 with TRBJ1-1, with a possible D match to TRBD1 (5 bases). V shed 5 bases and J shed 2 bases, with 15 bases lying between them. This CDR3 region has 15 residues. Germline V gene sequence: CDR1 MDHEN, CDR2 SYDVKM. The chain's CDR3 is CASSHTTDRNTEAFF. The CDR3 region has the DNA TGTGCCAGCAGTCACACGACTGACAGAAACACTGAAGCTTTCTTT.

The CDR3 sequence: CASSFWGVTEAFF. CDR3 sequence (DNA): TGCGCCAGCAGCTTTTGGGGAGTCACTGAAGCTTTCTTT. The V call is TRBV5-1, the J call TRBJ1-1; no clear D gene. Germline CDR1 is SGHRS and CDR2 is YFSETQ. Between the trimmed V and J ends, which lost 2 bases and 4 bases, there was a span of 9 bases. This CDR3 has 13 amino acids. Full variable domain (missing parts from reference TRBV5-1 and TRBJ1-1): KAGVTQTPRYLIKTRGQQVTLSCSPISGHRSVSWYQQTPGQGLQFLFEYFSETQRNKGNFPGRFSGRQFSNSRSEMNVSTLELGDSALYLCASSFWGVTEAFFGQGTRLTVV.

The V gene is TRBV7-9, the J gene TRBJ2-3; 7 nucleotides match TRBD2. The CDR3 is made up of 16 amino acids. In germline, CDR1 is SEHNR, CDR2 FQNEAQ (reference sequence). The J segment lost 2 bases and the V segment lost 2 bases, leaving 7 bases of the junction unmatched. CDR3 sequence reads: CASSLSTSVPTDTQYF. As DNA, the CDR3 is TGTGCCAGCAGCTTATCTACTAGCGTCCCCACAGATACGCAGTATTTT.

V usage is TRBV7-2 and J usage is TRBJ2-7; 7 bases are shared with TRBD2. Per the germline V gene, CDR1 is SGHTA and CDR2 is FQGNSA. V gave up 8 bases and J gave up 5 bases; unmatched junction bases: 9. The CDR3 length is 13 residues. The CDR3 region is CASSSGGGDEQYF. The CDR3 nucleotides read TGTGCCAGCTCGTCGGGGGGTGGAGACGAGCAGTACTTC.

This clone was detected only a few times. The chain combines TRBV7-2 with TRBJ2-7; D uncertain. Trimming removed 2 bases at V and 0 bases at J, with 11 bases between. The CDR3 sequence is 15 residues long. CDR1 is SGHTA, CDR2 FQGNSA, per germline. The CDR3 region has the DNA TGTGCCAGCAGCTTATTCCCGTACAGCTCCTACGAGCAGTACTTC. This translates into CASSLFPYSSYEQYF.

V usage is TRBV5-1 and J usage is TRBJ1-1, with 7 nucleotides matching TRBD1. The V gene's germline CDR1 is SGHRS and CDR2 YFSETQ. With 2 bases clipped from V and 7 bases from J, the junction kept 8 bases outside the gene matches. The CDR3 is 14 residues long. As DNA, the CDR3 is TGCGCCAGCAGCTTAGAGGGGGCGAGGGTTGAAGCTTTCTTT. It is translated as CASSLEGARVEAFF.

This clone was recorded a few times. The CDR3 DNA sequence: TGTGCCAGTTCGGAGGGCCCCGGGGAGCTGTTTTTT. Protein: CASSEGPGELFF. The rearrangement uses TRBV19 and TRBJ2-2; tentatively, D is TRBD2 (6 bases). V lost 8 bases, J lost 6 bases, and 10 bases lay in between. Germline CDR1 reads LNHDA; CDR2 reads SQIVND (reference sequence). This CDR3 has 12 amino acids.

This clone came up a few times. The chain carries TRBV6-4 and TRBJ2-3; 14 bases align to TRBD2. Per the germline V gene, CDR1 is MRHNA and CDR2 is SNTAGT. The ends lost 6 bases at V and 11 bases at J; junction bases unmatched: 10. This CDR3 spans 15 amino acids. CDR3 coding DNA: TGTGCCAGCAGCGGTACCGGGACTAGCGGGAGTTTGCAGTATTTT. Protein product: CASSGTGTSGSLQYF.

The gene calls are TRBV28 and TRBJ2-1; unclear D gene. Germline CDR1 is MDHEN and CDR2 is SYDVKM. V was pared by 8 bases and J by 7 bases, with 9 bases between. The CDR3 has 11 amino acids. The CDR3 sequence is CASVGWNEQFF. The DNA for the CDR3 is TGTGCCAGCGTCGGTTGGAATGAGCAGTTCTTC. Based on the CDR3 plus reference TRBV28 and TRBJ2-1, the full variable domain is DVKVTQSSRYLVKRTGEKVFLECVQDMDHENMFWYRQDPGLGLRLIYFSYDVKMKEKGDIPEGYSVSREKKERFSLILESASTNQTSMYLCASVGWNEQFFGPGTRLTVL.

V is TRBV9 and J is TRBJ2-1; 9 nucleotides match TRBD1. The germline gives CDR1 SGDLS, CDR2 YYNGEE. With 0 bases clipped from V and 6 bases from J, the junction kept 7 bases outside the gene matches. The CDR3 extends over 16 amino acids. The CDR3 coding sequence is TGTGCCAGCAGCGTAGACGGACAGGGGTACCCCAATGAGCAGTTCTTC. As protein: CASSVDGQGYPNEQFF.